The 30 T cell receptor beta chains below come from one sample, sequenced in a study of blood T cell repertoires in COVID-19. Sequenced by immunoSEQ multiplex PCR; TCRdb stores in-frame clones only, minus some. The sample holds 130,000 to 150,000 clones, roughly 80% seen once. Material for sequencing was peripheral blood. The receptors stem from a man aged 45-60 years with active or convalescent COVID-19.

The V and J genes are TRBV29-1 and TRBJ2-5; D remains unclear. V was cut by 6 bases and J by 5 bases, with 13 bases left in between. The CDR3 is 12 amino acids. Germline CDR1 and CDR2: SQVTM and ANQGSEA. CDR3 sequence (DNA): TGCAGCGTGCCTACTACTTGGGAGACCCAGTACTTC. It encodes CSVPTTWETQYF.

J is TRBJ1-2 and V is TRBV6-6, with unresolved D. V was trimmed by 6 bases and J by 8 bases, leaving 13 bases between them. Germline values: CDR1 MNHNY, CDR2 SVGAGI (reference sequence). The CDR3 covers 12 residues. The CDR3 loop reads CASRAGAAGYTF. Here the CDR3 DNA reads TGTGCCAGCAGGGCGGGCGCCGCGGGCTACACCTTC.

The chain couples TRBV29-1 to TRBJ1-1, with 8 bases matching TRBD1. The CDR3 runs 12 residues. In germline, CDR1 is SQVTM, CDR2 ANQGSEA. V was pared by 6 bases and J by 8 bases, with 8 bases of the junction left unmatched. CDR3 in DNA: TGCAGCGTGGGACAGGCCGAGAGGGAAGCTTTCTTT. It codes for CSVGQAEREAFF. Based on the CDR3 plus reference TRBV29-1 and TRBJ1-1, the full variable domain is SAVISQKPSRDICQRGTSLTIQCQVDSQVTMMFWYRQQPGQSLTLIATANQGSEATYESGFVIDKFPISRPNLTFSTLTVSNMSPEDSSIYLCSVGQAEREAFFGQGTRLTVV.

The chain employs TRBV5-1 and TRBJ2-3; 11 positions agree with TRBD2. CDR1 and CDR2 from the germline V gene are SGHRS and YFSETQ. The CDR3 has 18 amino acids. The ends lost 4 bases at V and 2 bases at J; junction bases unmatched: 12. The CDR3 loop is CASSPKPGLAATTDTQYF. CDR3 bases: TGCGCCAGCAGCCCCAAGCCGGGACTAGCGGCGACCACAGATACGCAGTATTTT.

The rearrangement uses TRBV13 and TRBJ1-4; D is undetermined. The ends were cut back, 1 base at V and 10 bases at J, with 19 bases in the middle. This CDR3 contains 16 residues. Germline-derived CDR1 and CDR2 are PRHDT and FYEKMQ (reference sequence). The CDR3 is CASSLEVGTRGGKLFF. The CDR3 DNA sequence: TGTGCCAGCAGCTTAGAGGTCGGCACCCGAGGAGGAAAACTGTTTTTT.

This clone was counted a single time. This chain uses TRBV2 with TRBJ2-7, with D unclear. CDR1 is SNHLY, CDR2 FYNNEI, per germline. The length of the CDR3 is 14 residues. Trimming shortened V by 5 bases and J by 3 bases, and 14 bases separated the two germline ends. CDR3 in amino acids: CASSPLHISYEQYF. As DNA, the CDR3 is TGTGCCAGCAGTCCGCTTCATATTAGCTACGAGCAGTACTTC. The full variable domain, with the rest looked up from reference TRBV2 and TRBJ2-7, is EPEVTQTPSHQVTQMGQEVILRCVPISNHLYFYWYRQILGQKVEFLVSFYNNEISEKSEIFDDQFSVERPDGSNFTLKIRSTKLEDSAMYFCASSPLHISYEQYFGPGTRLTVT.

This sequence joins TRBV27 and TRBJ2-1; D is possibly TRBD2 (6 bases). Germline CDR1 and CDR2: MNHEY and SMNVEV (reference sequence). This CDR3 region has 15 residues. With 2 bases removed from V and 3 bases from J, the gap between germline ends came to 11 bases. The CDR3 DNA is TGTGCCAGCAGTTTAAGACTAGGAGACTACAATGAGCAGTTCTTC. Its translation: CASSLRLGDYNEQFF.

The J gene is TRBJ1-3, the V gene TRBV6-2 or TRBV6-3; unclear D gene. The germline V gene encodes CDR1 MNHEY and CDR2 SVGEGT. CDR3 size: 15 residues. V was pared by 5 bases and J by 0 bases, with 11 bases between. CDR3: CASSLPGSSGNTIYF. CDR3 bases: TGTGCCAGCAGTCTTCCCGGGAGCTCTGGAAACACCATATATTTT.

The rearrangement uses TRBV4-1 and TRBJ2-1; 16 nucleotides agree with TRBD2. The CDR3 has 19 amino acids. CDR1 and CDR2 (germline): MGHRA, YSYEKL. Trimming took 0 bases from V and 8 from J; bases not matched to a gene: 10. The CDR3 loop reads CASSQDPGLAGGERDEQFF. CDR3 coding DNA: TGCGCCAGCAGCCAAGACCCGGGACTAGCGGGAGGGGAAAGGGATGAGCAGTTCTTC.

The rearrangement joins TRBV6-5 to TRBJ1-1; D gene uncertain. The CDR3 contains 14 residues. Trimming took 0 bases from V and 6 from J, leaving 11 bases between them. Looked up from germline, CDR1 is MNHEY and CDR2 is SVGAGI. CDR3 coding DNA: TGTGCCAGCAGTTACTCGAACCGCAACTCTGAAGCTTTCTTT. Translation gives CASSYSNRNSEAFF.

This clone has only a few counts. The CDR3 here is CASSGTANYGYTF. In nucleotides, the CDR3 is TGTGCCAGCAGTGGGACAGCTAACTATGGCTACACCTTC. The rearrangement links TRBV27 to TRBJ1-2, with 7 positions matching TRBD1. This CDR3 is built from 13 residues. J lost 0 bases, V lost 5 bases, and 0 bases had no gene match. In germline, CDR1 is MNHEY, CDR2 SMNVEV (reference sequence).

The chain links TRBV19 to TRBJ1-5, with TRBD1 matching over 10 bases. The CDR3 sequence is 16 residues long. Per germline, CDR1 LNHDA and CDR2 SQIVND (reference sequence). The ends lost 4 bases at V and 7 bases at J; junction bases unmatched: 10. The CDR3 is CASSSLRQGARQPQHF. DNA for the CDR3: TGTGCCAGTAGTAGCCTTAGACAGGGGGCGAGGCAGCCCCAGCATTTT.

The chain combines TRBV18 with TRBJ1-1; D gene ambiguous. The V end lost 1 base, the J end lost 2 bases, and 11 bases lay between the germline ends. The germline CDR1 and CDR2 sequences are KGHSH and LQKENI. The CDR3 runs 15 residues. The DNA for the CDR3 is TGTGCCAGCTCACCACTGCCGGTACCCAACACTGAAGCTTTCTTT. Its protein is CASSPLPVPNTEAFF.

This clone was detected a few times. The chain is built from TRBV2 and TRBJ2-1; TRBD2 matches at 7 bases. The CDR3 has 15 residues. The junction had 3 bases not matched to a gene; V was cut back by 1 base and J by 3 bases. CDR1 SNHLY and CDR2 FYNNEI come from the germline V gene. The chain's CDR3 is CASSEEAGLYNEQFF. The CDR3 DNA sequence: TGTGCCAGCAGTGAAGAAGCGGGGCTCTACAATGAGCAGTTCTTC.

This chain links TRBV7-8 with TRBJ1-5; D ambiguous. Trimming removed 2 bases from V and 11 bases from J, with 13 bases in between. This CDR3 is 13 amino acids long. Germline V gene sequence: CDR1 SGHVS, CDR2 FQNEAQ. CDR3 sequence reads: CASSLQTFSAQHF. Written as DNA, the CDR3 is TGTGCCAGCAGCTTACAGACTTTCTCGGCCCAGCATTTT. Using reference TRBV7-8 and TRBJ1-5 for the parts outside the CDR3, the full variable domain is GAGVSQSPRYKVAKRGQDVALRCDPISGHVSLFWYQQALGQGPEFLTYFQNEAQLDKSGLPSDRFFAERPEGSVSTLKIQRTQQEDSAVYLCASSLQTFSAQHFGDGTRLSIL.

The CDR3 reads CASSPQGAHSPLHF. The CDR3 nucleotides read TGTGCCAGCAGTCCTCAGGGGGCCCATTCACCCCTCCACTTT. The rearrangement joins TRBV6-5 to TRBJ1-6, with 8 nucleotides matching TRBD1. Germline-derived CDR1 and CDR2 are MNHEY and SVGAGI. This CDR3 comprises 14 residues. J was trimmed by 8 bases and V by 5 bases; bases with no gene match: 5.

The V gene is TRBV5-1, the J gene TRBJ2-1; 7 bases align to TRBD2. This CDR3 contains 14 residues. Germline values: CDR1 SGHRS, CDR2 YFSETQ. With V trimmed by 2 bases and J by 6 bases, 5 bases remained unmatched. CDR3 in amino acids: CASSLLAQANEQFF. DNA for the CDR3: TGCGCCAGCAGCTTACTAGCGCAAGCCAATGAGCAGTTCTTC.

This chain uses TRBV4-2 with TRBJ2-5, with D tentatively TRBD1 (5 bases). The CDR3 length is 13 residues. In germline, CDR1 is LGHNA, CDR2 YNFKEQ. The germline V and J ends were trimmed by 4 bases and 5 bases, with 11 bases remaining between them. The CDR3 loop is CASSRRVRETQYF. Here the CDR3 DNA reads TGTGCCAGCAGCCGCAGGGTGAGGGAGACCCAGTACTTC.

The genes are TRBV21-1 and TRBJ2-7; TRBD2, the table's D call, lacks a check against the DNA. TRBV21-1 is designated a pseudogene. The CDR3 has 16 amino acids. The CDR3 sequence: CASSKRPASGKYEQYF. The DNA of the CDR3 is TGTGCCAGCAGCAAACGCCCGGCTAGCGGGAAATACGAGCAGTACTTC.

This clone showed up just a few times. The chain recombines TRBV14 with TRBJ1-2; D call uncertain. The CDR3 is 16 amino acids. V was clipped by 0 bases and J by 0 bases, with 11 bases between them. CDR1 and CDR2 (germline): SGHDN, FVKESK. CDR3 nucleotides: TGTGCCAGCAGCCAAGATACGGGATATTCTAACTATGGCTACACCTTC. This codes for CASSQDTGYSNYGYTF.

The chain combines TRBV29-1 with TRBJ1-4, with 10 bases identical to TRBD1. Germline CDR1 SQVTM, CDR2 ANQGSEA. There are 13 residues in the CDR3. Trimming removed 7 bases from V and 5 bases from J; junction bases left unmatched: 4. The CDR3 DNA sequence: TGCAGCGGAAGGACAGGGGGGAATGAAAAACTGTTTTTT. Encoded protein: CSGRTGGNEKLFF. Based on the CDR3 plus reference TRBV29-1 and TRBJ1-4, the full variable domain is SAVISQKPSRDICQRGTSLTIQCQVDSQVTMMFWYRQQPGQSLTLIATANQGSEATYESGFVIDKFPISRPNLTFSTLTVSNMSPEDSSIYLCSGRTGGNEKLFFGSGTQLSVL.

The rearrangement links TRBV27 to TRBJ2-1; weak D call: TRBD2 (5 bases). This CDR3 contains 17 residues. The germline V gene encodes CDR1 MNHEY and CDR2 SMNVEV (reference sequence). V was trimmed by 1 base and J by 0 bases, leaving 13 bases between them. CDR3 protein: CASSLWGGGSSYNEQFF. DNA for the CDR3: TGTGCCAGCAGTTTATGGGGTGGTGGGAGCTCCTACAATGAGCAGTTCTTC.

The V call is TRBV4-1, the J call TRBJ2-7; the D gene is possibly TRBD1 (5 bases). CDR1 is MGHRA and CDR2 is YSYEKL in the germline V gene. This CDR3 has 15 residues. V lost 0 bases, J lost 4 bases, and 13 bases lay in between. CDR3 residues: CASSQDPGRVYEQYF. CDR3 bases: TGCGCCAGCAGCCAAGATCCCGGCAGGGTTTACGAGCAGTACTTC.

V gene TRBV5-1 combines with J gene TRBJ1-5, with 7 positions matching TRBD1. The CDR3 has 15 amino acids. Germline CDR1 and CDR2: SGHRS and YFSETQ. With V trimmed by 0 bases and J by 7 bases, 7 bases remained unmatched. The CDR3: CASSLEGTDRQPQHF. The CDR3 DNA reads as TGCGCCAGCAGCTTGGAAGGGACAGACCGGCAGCCCCAGCATTTT.

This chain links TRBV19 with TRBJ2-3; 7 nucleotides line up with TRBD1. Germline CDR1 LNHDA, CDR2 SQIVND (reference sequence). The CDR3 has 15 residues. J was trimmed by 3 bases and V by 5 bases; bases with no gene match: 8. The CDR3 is CASSFLGGATDTQYF. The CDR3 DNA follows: TGTGCCAGTAGTTTTCTAGGGGGCGCGACAGATACGCAGTATTTT. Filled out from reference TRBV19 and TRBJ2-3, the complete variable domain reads DGGITQSPKYLFRKEGQNVTLSCEQNLNHDAMYWYRQDPGQGLRLIYYSQIVNDFQKGDIAEGYSVSREKKESFPLTVTSAQKNPTAFYLCASSFLGGATDTQYFGPGTRLTVL.

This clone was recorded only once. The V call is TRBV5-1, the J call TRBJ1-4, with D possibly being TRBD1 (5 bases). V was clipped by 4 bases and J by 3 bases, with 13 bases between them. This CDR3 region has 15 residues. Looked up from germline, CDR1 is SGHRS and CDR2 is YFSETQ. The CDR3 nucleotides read TGCGCCAGCAGCCCCTTCGCGACAGCTAATGAAAAACTGTTTTTT. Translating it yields CASSPFATANEKLFF. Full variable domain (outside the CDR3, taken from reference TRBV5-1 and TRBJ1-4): KAGVTQTPRYLIKTRGQQVTLSCSPISGHRSVSWYQQTPGQGLQFLFEYFSETQRNKGNFPGRFSGRQFSNSRSEMNVSTLELGDSALYLCASSPFATANEKLFFGSGTQLSVL.

The CDR3 DNA reads as TGTGCCAGCAGCTTAGAGTCGAGTCGGGACAGGGACACCGGGGAGCTGTTTTTT. This codes for CASSLESSRDRDTGELFF. The chain is built from TRBV11-3 and TRBJ2-2; TRBD1 aligns across 9 bases. CDR1 and CDR2 (germline): SGHNT, YENEEA. This CDR3 is built from 18 residues. Trimming took 0 bases from V and 3 from J; bases not matched to a gene: 8.

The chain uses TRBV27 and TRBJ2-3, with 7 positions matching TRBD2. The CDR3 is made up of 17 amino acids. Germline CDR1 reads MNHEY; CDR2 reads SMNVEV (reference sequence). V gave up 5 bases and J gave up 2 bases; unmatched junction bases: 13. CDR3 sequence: CASSPQGLELPTDTQYF. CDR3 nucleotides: TGTGCCAGCAGTCCCCAAGGACTAGAGCTACCCACAGATACGCAGTATTTT.

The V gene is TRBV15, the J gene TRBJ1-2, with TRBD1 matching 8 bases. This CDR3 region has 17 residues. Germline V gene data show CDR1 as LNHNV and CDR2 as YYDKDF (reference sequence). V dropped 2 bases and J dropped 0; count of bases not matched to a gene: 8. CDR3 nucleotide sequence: TGTGCCACCAGCAGAACTAGGACAGGGAGGGCTAACTATGGCTACACCTTC. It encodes CATSRTRTGRANYGYTF.

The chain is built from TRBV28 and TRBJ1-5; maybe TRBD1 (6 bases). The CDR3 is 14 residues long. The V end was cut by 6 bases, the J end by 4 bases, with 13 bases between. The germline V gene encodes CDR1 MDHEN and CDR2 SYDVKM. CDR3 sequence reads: CASRPTGSNQPQHF. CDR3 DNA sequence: TGTGCCAGCAGACCGACAGGTTCTAATCAGCCCCAGCATTTT.